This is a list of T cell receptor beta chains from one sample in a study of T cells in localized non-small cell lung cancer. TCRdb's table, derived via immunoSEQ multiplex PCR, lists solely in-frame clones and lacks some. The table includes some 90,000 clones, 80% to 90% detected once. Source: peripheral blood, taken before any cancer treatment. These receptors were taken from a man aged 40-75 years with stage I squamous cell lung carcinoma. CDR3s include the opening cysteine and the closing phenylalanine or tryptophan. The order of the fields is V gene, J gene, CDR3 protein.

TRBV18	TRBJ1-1	CASSPGTGGTEAFF
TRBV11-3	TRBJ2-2	CASLNTGELFF
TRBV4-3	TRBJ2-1	CASSQGLAGGPRDNEQFF
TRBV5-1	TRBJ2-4	CASRSAGNIQYF
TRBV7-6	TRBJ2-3	CASSPRLAPTDTQYF
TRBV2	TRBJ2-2	CATRQGAAGELFF
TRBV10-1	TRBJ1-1	CASSDNRGTEAFF
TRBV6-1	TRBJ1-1	CASSATGGSWTEAFF
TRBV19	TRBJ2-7	CASSTEDRSYEQYF
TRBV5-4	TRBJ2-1	CASSLDSGTSGQEEFF
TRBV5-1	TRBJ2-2	CASSFYQGNTGELFF
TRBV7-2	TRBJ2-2	CASSSRQGGTGELFF